This passage covers 14 T cell receptor beta chains from one sample sequenced in a study of T cell repertoires in cytomegalovirus infection. TCRdb reprocessed the reads with MiXCR, giving one entry per CDR3 protein. The data hold about 830,000 distinct CDR3 sequences, with about 31% observed a single time. Antigens of these TCRs are unknown. The sample here was cultured CD8+ T cells from PBMCs, taken from culture after CMV antigen stimulation. The source of these receptors is a human donor in good health (CMV status not recorded). Some clones in this sample may be carry-over from other donors' samples.

This clonotype showed up many times. V gene TRBV19 combines with J gene TRBJ1-1; D possibly corresponds to TRBD1 (5 bases). The germline V gene encodes CDR1 LNHDA and CDR2 SQIVND (reference sequence). The CDR3 length is 14 residues. V lost 4 bases to trimming and J lost 4 bases, with 13 bases between them. CDR3 loop: CASSRLGVSTEAFF. For the CDR3, the DNA is TGTGCCAGTAGTAGGCTGGGGGTGAGCACTGAAGCTTTCTTT.

The V call is TRBV27, the J call TRBJ2-1; 8 bases align to TRBD2. In germline, CDR1 is MNHEY, CDR2 SMNVEV (reference sequence). The CDR3 consists of 16 residues. V was pared by 7 bases and J by 0 bases, with 8 bases of the junction left unmatched. CDR3 sequence: CASTQIGGGSYNEQFF. CDR3 nucleotides: TGTGCCAGCACCCAAATCGGGGGGGGCTCCTACAATGAGCAGTTCTTC.

The chain recombines TRBV7-2 with TRBJ1-1; a possible D gene is TRBD1 (6 bases). Germline assignment: CDR1 SGHTA and CDR2 FQGNSA. The CDR3 runs 13 residues. Deletions cut 8 bases from V and 4 bases from J, with 14 bases between. In DNA form, the CDR3 reads TGTGCCAGCGGTCTAGGGACATTCACTGAAGCTTTCTTT. Encoded protein: CASGLGTFTEAFF.

CDR3 DNA sequence: TGTGCCAGCGGGGTGGACAGGGGGATGTCCTACGAGCAGTACTTC. Protein sequence: CASGVDRGMSYEQYF. The chain recombines TRBV6-1 with TRBJ2-7; 10 positions match TRBD1. Trimming removed 8 bases from V and 1 base from J; junction bases left unmatched: 8. Germline V gene data show CDR1 as MNHNS and CDR2 as SASEGT. This CDR3 has 15 residues.

This clonotype was counted once. One end of the junction varies from germline; a read error may be responsible. The chain has TRBV6-1 and TRBJ1-1; D is possibly TRBD1 (6 bases). The germline gives CDR1 MNHNS, CDR2 SASEGT. CDR3 length: 14 residues. CDR3 in amino acids: CTSNPDSPNTEAFF. The CDR3 nucleotides are TGTACCAGCAACCCGGACAGTCCGAACACTGAAGCTTTCTTT.

J is TRBJ1-1 and V is TRBV6-2 or TRBV6-3, with D unresolved. Germline V CDR1 and CDR2: MNHEY, SVGEGT. The CDR3 runs to 11 residues. Trimming took 8 bases from V and 7 from J, leaving 11 bases between them. Written as DNA, the CDR3 is TGTGCCAGCGCCCTCGGACTTGAAGCTTTCTTT. As protein: CASALGLEAFF.

The chain employs TRBV6-6 and TRBJ2-1; D is perhaps TRBD1 or TRBD2 (5 bases each). CDR3 length: 17 amino acids. Deletions cut 6 bases from V and 7 bases from J, with 25 bases between. Germline V lookup: CDR1 MNHNY, CDR2 SVGAGI (reference sequence). Here the CDR3 reads CASRQSAGTSSVNEQFF. CDR3 DNA sequence: TGTGCCAGCAGACAAAGCGCCGGGACCTCGAGTGTGAATGAGCAGTTCTTC.

The chain recombines TRBV12-3 or TRBV12-4 with TRBJ2-7, with D possibly being TRBD2 (7 bases). The CDR3 loop spans 13 amino acids. CDR3 DNA sequence: TGTGCCAGCAGTTTAAATTCGGGGGGCGAGCGGTACGTC. It is translated as CASSLNSGGERYV.

This clonotype was detected only a few times. V usage is TRBV11-2 and J usage is TRBJ2-3; 10 bases are a match to TRBD1. The junction had 10 bases not matched to a gene; V was cut back by 8 bases and J by 2 bases. Per germline, CDR1 SGHAT and CDR2 FQNNGV. The CDR3 totals 16 residues. The CDR3 DNA reads as TGTGCCAGCTTTGGGGGACAGGGGTTCGTCACAGATACGCAGTATTTT. It specifies CASFGGQGFVTDTQYF.

V usage is TRBV6-5 and J usage is TRBJ2-2; a weak D match, TRBD2 (6 bases). CDR1 is MNHEY, CDR2 SVGAGI, per germline. The V gene lost 4 bases and the J gene lost 8 bases, with 11 bases spanning the gap. The CDR3 length is 13 residues. The CDR3 coding sequence is TGTGCCAGCAGTTTTGGAGGGAAGGGGGAGCTGTTTTTT. Translating gives CASSFGGKGELFF.

The table lists this clonotype with a few counts. CDR3: CASRDRLAEAFF. In nucleotides, the CDR3 is TGTGCCAGCAGGGACAGGTTGGCTGAAGCTTTCTTT. The chain has TRBV2 and TRBJ1-1; TRBD1 matches 7 bases. Losses at the gene ends were 6 bases for V and 6 bases for J; bases not matched to a gene: 4. The germline gives CDR1 SNHLY, CDR2 FYNNEI. This CDR3 has 12 residues.

This clonotype came up a few times. The chain joins TRBV28 to TRBJ2-7, with 8 positions matching TRBD1. CDR3 length: 12 residues. Germline V gene sequence: CDR1 MDHEN, CDR2 SYDVKM. With V trimmed by 4 bases and J by 7 bases, 3 bases remained unmatched. CDR3 protein: CASSWGQAEQYV. DNA of the CDR3: TGTGCCAGCAGTTGGGGACAGGCAGAGCAGTACGTC.

This sequence joins TRBV6-2 or TRBV6-3 and TRBJ2-7, with a weak D call TRBD2 (5 bases). This CDR3 is built from 11 residues. With 2 bases removed from V and 6 bases from J, the gap between germline ends came to 5 bases. Germline V lookup: CDR1 MNHEY, CDR2 SVGEGT. The CDR3 sequence is CASSYGSEQYV. DNA of the CDR3: TGTGCCAGCAGTTACGGGAGCGAGCAGTACGTC.

This clonotype has a handful of counts. The chain is built from TRBV7-9 and TRBJ2-1; D possibly corresponds to TRBD1 (5 bases). Per the germline V gene, CDR1 is SEHNR and CDR2 is FQNEAQ (reference sequence). CDR3 length: 15 residues. Trimming shortened V by 5 bases and J by 6 bases, and 17 bases separated the two germline ends. CDR3 residues: CASSPLLGQGNEQFF. The DNA of the CDR3 is TGTGCCAGCAGCCCCCTTCTGGGGCAGGGCAATGAGCAGTTCTTC.